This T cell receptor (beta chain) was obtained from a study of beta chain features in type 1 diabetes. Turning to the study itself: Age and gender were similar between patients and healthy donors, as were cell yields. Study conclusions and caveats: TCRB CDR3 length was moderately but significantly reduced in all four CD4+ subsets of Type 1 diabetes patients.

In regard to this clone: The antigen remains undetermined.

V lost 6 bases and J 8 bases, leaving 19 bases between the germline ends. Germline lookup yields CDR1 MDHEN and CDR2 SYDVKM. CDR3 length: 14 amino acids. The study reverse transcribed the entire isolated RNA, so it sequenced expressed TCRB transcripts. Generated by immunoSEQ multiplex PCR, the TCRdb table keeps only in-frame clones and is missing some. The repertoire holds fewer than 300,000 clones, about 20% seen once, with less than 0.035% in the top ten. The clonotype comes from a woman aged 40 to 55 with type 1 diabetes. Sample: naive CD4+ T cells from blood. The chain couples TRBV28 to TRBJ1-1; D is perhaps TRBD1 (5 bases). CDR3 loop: CASRLRDMRGEAFF. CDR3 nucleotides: TGTGCCAGCAGACTCCGAGACATGCGGGGGGAAGCTTTCTTT.